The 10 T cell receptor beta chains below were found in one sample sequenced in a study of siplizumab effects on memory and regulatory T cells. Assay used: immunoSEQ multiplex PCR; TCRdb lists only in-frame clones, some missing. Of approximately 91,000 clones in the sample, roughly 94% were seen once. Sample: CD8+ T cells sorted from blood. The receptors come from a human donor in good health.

The CDR3 DNA reads as TGTGCCAGCAGTTACTCGGGACAGAGTTACGAGCAGTACTTC. Residues: CASSYSGQSYEQYF. The rearrangement uses TRBV6-5 and TRBJ2-7; 7 positions match TRBD1. Germline V gives CDR1 MNHEY, CDR2 SVGAGI. J gave up 4 bases and V 0 bases, and 3 bases lay outside the gene matches. This CDR3 has 14 residues.

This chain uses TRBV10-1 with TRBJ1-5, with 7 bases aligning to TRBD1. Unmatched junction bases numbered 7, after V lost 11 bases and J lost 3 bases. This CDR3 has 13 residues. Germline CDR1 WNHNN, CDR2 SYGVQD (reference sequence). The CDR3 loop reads CAPPGQLNQPQHF. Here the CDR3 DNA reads TGCGCCCCCCCGGGACAGCTCAATCAGCCCCAGCATTTT.

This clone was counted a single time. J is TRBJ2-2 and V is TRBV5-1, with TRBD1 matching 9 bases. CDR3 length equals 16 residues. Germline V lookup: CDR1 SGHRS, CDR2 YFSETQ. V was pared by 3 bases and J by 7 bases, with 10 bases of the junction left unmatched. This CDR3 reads CASSSYSGTGIGELFF. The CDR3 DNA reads TGCGCCAGCAGCTCGTACTCCGGGACAGGGATCGGGGAGCTGTTTTTT.

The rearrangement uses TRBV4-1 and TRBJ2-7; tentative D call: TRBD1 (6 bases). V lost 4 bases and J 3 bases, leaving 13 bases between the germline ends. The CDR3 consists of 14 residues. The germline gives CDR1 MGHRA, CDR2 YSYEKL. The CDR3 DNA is TGCGCCAGCAGCCCCCACAGGGAATACTACGAGCAGTACTTC. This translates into CASSPHREYYEQYF.

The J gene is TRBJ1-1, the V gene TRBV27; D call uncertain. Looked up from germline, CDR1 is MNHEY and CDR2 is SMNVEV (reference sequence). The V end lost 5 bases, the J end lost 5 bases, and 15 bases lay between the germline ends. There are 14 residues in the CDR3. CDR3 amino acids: CASSPYPGLTEAFF. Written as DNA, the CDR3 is TGTGCCAGCAGTCCCTACCCCGGACTGACTGAAGCTTTCTTT.

The CDR3 DNA follows: TGTGCCAGCAGCATTCGGGCAACTAATGAAAAACTGTTTTTT. This codes for CASSIRATNEKLFF. The chain recombines TRBV11-2 with TRBJ1-4; D gene uncertain. The CDR3 length is 14 residues. Germline CDR1 reads SGHAT; CDR2 reads FQNNGV. V shed 5 bases and J shed 0 bases, with 7 bases lying between them.

The CDR3 sequence is CASSLMWIYSYNEQFF. DNA for the CDR3: TGTGCCAGCAGCTTGATGTGGATTTACTCCTACAATGAGCAGTTCTTC. The V call is TRBV5-8, the J call TRBJ2-1, with D uncertain. The germline gives CDR1 SGHTS, CDR2 YDEGEE. The CDR3 has 16 amino acids. V was pared by 1 base and J by 0 bases, with 11 bases between.

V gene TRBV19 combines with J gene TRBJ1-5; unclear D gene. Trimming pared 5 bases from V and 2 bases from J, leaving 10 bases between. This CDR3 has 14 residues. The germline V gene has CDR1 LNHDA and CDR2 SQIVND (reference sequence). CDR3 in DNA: TGTGCCAGTAGTTTACCGTTTGGCAATCAGCCCCAGCATTTT. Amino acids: CASSLPFGNQPQHF.

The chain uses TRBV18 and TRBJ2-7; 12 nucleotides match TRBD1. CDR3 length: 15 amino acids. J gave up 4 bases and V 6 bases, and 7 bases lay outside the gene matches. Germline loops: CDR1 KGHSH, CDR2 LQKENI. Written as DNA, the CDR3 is TGTGCCAGCTCGTCGCCGGGACAGGGGGCTTACGAGCAGTACTTC. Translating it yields CASSSPGQGAYEQYF. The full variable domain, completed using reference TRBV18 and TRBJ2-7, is NAGVMQNPRHLVRRRGQEARLRCSPMKGHSHVYWYRQLPEEGLKFMVYLQKENIIDESGMPKERFSAEFPKEGPSILRIQQVVRGDSAAYFCASSSPGQGAYEQYFGPGTRLTVT.

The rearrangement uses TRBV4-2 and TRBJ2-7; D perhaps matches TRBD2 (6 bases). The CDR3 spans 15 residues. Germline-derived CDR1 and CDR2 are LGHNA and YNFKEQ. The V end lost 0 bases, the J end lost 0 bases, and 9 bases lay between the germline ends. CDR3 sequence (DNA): TGTGCCAGCAGCCAAGAAGGAGGGTTCTCCTACGAGCAGTACTTC. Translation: CASSQEGGFSYEQYF.